What follows are 5 T cell receptor beta chains derived from one specimen sequenced in a study of PD-1 blockade in classical Hodgkin lymphoma. Stated time point: cycle 4 day 1 (C4D1), after 6 weeks of nivolumab. Brentuximab vedotin exposure varied among the patients, all of whom had relapsed after autologous stem cell transplantation. Measured with immunoSEQ multiplex PCR; TCRdb has only the in-frame clones, and not every one. The table shows approximately 96,000 clones, with 90% to 95% occurring only once. This sample comprised peripheral blood mononuclear cells (PBMCs), obtained before the fourth cycle of nivolumab. Receptors originate from a human donor with classical Hodgkin lymphoma.

This clone has just a few counts. The chain recombines TRBV5-1 with TRBJ2-5; TRBD2 matches at 12 bases. With 4 bases clipped from V and 4 bases from J, the junction kept 8 bases outside the gene matches. This CDR3 contains 16 residues. The germline CDR1 and CDR2 sequences are SGHRS and YFSETQ. As DNA, the CDR3 is TGCGCCAGCAGCCCTCGACTAGCGGGAGTGCCAGAGACCCAGTACTTC. This translates into CASSPRLAGVPETQYF. The variable domain in full, completed from reference TRBV5-1 and TRBJ2-5, reads KAGVTQTPRYLIKTRGQQVTLSCSPISGHRSVSWYQQTPGQGLQFLFEYFSETQRNKGNFPGRFSGRQFSNSRSEMNVSTLELGDSALYLCASSPRLAGVPETQYFGPGTRLLVL.

The gene calls are TRBV28 and TRBJ2-7; D is unclear. Germline V gene data show CDR1 as MDHEN and CDR2 as SYDVKM. V shed 8 bases and J shed 0 bases, with 8 bases lying between them. This CDR3 is 12 amino acids long. As DNA, the CDR3 is TGTGCCAGCCGCTACAACTCCTACGAGCAGTACTTC. Its protein product is CASRYNSYEQYF. Drawing the rest from reference TRBV28 and TRBJ2-7, the complete variable domain is DVKVTQSSRYLVKRTGEKVFLECVQDMDHENMFWYRQDPGLGLRLIYFSYDVKMKEKGDIPEGYSVSREKKERFSLILESASTNQTSMYLCASRYNSYEQYFGPGTRLTVT.

This chain links TRBV6-6 with TRBJ1-5, with TRBD1 as a possible D gene (6 bases). The CDR3 sequence is 14 residues long. The V gene's germline CDR1 is MNHNY and CDR2 SVGAGI (reference sequence). V was clipped by 6 bases and J by 5 bases, with 14 bases between them. The CDR3 region has the DNA TGTGCCAGCAGCTCGCAGGGGCCGGATCAGCCCCAGCATTTT. Amino acid sequence: CASSSQGPDQPQHF.

The V gene is TRBV5-1, the J gene TRBJ1-1; D is unclear. Germline CDR1 is SGHRS and CDR2 is YFSETQ. Trimming left V 4 bases short and J 1 base short, with 8 bases between. The CDR3 runs 13 residues. The CDR3 DNA sequence: TGCGCCAGCAGCACCGTAGAGAACACTGAAGCTTTCTTT. Amino acids: CASSTVENTEAFF.

This chain joins TRBV5-1 and TRBJ1-1, with D hard to call. The CDR3 consists of 13 residues. The V gene lost 4 bases and the J gene lost 1 base, with 8 bases spanning the gap. CDR1 is SGHRS and CDR2 is YFSETQ in the germline V gene. Here the CDR3 reads CASSVGRNTEAFF. CDR3 nucleotide sequence: TGCGCCAGCAGCGTCGGCCGGAACACTGAAGCTTTCTTT.